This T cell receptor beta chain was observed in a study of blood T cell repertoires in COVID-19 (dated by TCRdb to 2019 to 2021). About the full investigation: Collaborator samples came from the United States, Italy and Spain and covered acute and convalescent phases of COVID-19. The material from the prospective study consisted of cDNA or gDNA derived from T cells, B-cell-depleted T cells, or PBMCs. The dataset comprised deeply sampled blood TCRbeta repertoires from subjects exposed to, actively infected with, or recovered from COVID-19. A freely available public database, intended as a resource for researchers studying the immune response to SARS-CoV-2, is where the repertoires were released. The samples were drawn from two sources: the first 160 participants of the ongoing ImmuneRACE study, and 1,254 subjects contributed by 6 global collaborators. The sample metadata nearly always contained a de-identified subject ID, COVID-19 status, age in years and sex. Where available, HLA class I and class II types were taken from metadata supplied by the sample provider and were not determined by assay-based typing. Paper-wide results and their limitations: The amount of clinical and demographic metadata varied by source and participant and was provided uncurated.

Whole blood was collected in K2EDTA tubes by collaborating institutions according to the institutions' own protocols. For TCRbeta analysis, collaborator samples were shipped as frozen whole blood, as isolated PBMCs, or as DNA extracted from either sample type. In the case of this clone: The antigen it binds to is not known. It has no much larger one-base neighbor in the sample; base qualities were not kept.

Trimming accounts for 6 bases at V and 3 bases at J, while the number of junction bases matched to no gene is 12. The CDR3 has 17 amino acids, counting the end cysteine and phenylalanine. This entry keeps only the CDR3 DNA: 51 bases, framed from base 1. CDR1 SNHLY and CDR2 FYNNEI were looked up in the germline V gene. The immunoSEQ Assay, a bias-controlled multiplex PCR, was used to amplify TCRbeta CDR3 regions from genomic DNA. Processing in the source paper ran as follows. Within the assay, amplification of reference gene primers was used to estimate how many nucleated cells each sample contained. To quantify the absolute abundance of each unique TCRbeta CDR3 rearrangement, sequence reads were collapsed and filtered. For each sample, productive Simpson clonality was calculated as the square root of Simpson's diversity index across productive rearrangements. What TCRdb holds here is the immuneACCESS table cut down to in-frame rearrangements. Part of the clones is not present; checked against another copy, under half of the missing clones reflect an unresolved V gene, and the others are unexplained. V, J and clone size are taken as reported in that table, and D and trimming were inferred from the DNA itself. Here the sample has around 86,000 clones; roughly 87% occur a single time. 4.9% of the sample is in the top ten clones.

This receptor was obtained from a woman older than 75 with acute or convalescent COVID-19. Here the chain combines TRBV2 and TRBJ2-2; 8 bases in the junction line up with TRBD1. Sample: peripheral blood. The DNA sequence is TGTGCCAGCAGGGACAGAGGAACAGGGGGTTACACCGGGGAGCTGTTTTTT. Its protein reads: CASRDRGTGGYTGELFF.